This is a list of T cell receptor beta chains from one sample in a study of blood T cell repertoires in COVID-19. Assay used: immunoSEQ multiplex PCR; TCRdb lists only in-frame clones, some missing. This sample has 40,000 or so clones, with roughly 70% found just once. Specimen: peripheral blood. The origin of the receptors is a man older than 75 with acute or convalescent COVID-19. Both conserved end residues are part of each CDR3. Fields, in order: J gene, V gene, clone size, D gene, CDR3 protein, CDR3 DNA. The D gene is left open where the match is weak. Some rows mark clone size as missing; the rest say once, few, many or name a class of expanded clone.

TRBJ2-1,TRBV5-8,.,TRBD2,CASSLFLLAENYNEQFF,TGTGCCAGCAGCTTATTTCTTCTAGCGGAGAACTACAATGAGCAGTTCTTC
TRBJ1-2,TRBV29-1,.,TRBD1,CSGLGQGGGYTF,TGCAGCGGGCTGGGACAGGGCGGGGGCTACACCTTC
TRBJ2-7,TRBV11-2,few,.,CASSSLTPLSEQYF,TGTGCCAGCAGCTCGTTAACTCCTCTCTCCGAGCAGTACTTC
TRBJ2-2,TRBV19,.,TRBD2,CASSGLAGANTGELFF,TGTGCCAGTAGTGGCCTAGCGGGGGCGAACACCGGGGAGCTGTTTTTT
TRBJ1-5,TRBV28,.,.,CASSLFGQPQHF,TGTGCCAGCAGTTTATTCGGTCAGCCCCAGCATTTT
TRBJ1-5,TRBV28,.,TRBD1,CASSLSSGGLSNQPQHF,TGTGCCAGCAGTCTCTCGTCAGGGGGTTTGAGCAATCAGCCCCAGCATTTT
TRBJ2-7,TRBV7-9,.,TRBD1,CASSLFGTGGEQYF,TGTGCCAGCAGCTTATTTGGGACAGGGGGAGAGCAGTACTTC
TRBJ1-2,TRBV28,.,TRBD1,CATLPGQGRGYTF,TGTGCCACTCTTCCGGGACAGGGTAGAGGCTACACCTTC
TRBJ2-3,TRBV11-2,few,TRBD2,CASRGGGLAGFLTDTQYF,TGTGCCAGCAGGGGAGGGGGACTAGCGGGCTTCCTCACAGATACGCAGTATTTT
TRBJ2-7,TRBV28,.,.,CASTPAGAAYEQYF,TGTGCCAGCACCCCTGCGGGGGCAGCATACGAGCAGTACTTC